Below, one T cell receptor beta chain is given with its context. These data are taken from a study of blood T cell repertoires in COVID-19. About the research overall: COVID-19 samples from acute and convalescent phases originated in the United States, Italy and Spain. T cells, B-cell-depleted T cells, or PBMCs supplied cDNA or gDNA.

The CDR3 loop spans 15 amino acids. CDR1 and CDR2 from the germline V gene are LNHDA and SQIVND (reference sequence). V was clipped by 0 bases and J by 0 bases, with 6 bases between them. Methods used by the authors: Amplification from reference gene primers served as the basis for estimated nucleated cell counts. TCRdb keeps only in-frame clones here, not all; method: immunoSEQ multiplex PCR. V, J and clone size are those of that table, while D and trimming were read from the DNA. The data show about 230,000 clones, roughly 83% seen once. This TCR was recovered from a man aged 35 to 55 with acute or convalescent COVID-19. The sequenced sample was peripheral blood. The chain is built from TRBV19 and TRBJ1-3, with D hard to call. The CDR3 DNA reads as TGTGCCAGTAGTATAGACACTAACTCTGGAAACACCATATATTTT. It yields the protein CASSIDTNSGNTIYF.